Sequencing of this T cell receptor beta chain was carried out in a study of shared clonotypes between healthy human individuals (dated by TCRdb to about 2020). For the study in its entirety: The cohort comprised a couple of women and a few men aged 18 to 49 years. Per donor, three plates each were used for CD4 naive and CD4 memory, two for CD8 naive, and one for CD8 memory. Blood TCR repertoires of about 5 healthy adults were deeply sequenced to estimate repertoire size and the extent of clonotype sharing between individuals. To increase sequencing depth and limit assay-specific biases, TCR repertoire library preparation and sequencing were carried out by different laboratories using diverse techniques. Leukapheresis yielded between about 0.85 and 9.5 billion PBMCs per donor.

V is cut by 2 bases and J by 6 bases, and the space between the germline ends is 10 bases. CDR1 and CDR2 are drawn from the germline V gene (reference sequence): GTSNPN, SVGIG. The cysteine opens and the phenylalanine closes a CDR3 of 12 amino acids. Here the CDR3 DNA is all that survives: 36 bases in frame from base 1. Overall study results and their limits: Compared with non-shared clonotypes, clonotypes shared by all four sorted-subset donors had higher generation probabilities. Estimated clonotype richness was generally larger for naive than for memory subsets. Sampling was restricted to blood, and TCR repertoires in tissues likely differ from the TCR repertoires found in blood. Because the study included only a small number of donors, the genetic and exposure-history diversity represented was limited. Rarefaction of sorted-subset datasets indicated incomplete sequencing despite the large sequencing depth. When a handful of donors were compared, the shared fraction of clonotypes was around 5% for naive CD4, roughly 3.3% for naive CD8, 2.3% for memory CD4, and 0.35% to 0.5% for memory CD8. Based on pairwise subsampling, the degree of clonotype sharing among donors was expected to be affected by sequencing depth.

Using the deep immunoSEQ assay, multiplex PCR amplified TCR CDR3 regions from genomic DNA. Extracted genomic DNA from each cell subset was spread evenly across all wells of several immunoSEQ 96-well plates, with each plate serving as a replicate. For sorted subsets, each replicate PCR was loaded with around 220 ng genomic DNA, equivalent to 30,000 or so T cell genomes. Purified libraries were quantified with a Qubit 3.0 fluorometer, sized on a Bioanalyzer 2100, and re-quantified with the KAPA Library Quantification kit. A separate single-read 150-cycle Illumina NextSeq 550 flow cell was used to sequence each immunoSEQ 96-well plate. The study's own analysis went as follows. Because the immunoSEQ output held only junctional sequences and lacked quality scores, the filtering could not match the filtering applied to full-length reads. Sequences were annotated with PyIR, a Python wrapper for IgBLAST v1.9, using IMGT germline references to assign V/J genes and CDR3. Any read was removed if the V/J assignment was weak (E-value above 1e-6), the CDR3 was missing, or the read contained stop codons, out-of-frame junctions, or ambiguous translated residues. V3J clonotypes were defined as sequences sharing the same inferred V gene, J gene, and CDR3 amino acid sequence. Percentage overlap between repertoires was calculated by dividing the number of shared unique clonotypes by the size of the smaller repertoire. RTK rarefaction, the Chao1 estimator, and Recon v2.1 estimates of unobserved clonotypes were used to assess repertoire richness. Generation probabilities for all TCRbeta clonotypes obtained by the gDNA method from four donors were computed using OLGA. The source is immuneACCESS, and TCRdb retained only in-frame sequences with V and J called. Part of the clones is not carried over; for the studies checked, unresolved V genes explain less than half of this, and the remainder is unexplained. The V and J calls and clone size were taken over from that table, and D and trimming were inferred from the DNA. This sample gives about 2 million clones in total; about 95% of them show up just once. The top ten constitute roughly 1.1% of the sample.

CD8 naive samples were obtained by positive selection for CCR7 among CD45RO-negative cells, yielding a CD45RA+CCR7+ population from which TemRA cells were excluded. Donors were healthy HIV-negative adults with no recently reported acute infections or vaccinations. Only Caucasian adults living in Nashville, Tennessee, USA were represented among the donors. After blood collection by leukapheresis, PBMCs were isolated using Ficoll-Histopaque density gradient centrifugation and then cryopreserved in the vapor phase of liquid nitrogen. Purity and quantity of every magnetically sorted T cell population were checked by analytical flow cytometry. Genomic DNA was isolated from each sorted fraction and quantified by UV absorbance on a Nanodrop 2000c. As regards this clone: Its antigen remains unidentified. There are no base qualities to consult, and no much larger clone falls within one base.

Sequenced material: naive CD8+ T cells sorted from blood. This sample's cell subset or site label indicates: CD45RA+CCR7+. The chain employs TRBV30 and TRBJ1-1, and possibly TRBD1, on 5 matching bases. This receptor was identified in a man between 18 and 29 years old in good health. The CDR3 loop reads CAWSPTGPEAFF. The sequenced DNA: TGTGCCTGGAGTCCGACGGGGCCTGAAGCTTTCTTT.